The source of this T cell receptor beta chain is a study of CD8+ T cells in alopecia areata. As the sequencing template, cDNA was produced by extracting RNA and reverse transcribing it. The repertoire was sequenced with immunoSEQ multiplex PCR; TCRdb's copy has only in-frame clones and lacks some. The sample has under 250,000 clones; under 70% are singletons. Sample treatment: oral pan-JAK inhibitor, 5-10 mg twice daily. This sample comprised CD4+ T cells sorted from blood, obtained between weeks 43 and 45, from a patient treated with tofacitinib. This TCR came from a human donor with alopecia areata.

The CDR3 loop reads CASSPRQGINYGYTF. The CDR3 bases are TGTGCCAGCAGCCCCCGACAGGGAATTAACTATGGCTACACCTTC. The chain employs TRBV7-2 and TRBJ1-2, with TRBD1 matching over 7 bases. The V segment lost 5 bases and the J segment 1 base; nucleotides outside the gene matches: 7. CDR3 size: 15 residues. Germline CDR1 reads SGHTA; CDR2 reads FQGNSA.